The sequence of this T cell receptor beta chain was determined in a study of T cell repertoires in cytomegalovirus infection. Study context: Matching HLA type and CMV infection were both indicated by public TCR beta signatures. The study, taken as a whole, reports: Within the response measured ex vivo, HLA-C-restricted CMV-specific TCR beta clonotypes were dominant. Based on cumulative public TCR beta family frequency, carriers of CMV plus the relevant HLA were identified.

MiXCR, applied by TCRdb to the reads, yields one record per CDR3 protein. Of some 250,000 distinct CDR3 sequences listed, approximately 9.2% were seen once; the top ten hold over 12%. This clonotype showed up many times. Its antigen is currently unknown. CDR1 is DFQATT and CDR2 is SNEGSKA in the germline V gene (reference sequence). The CDR3 totals 15 residues. Trimming at V came to 5 bases and at J to 2 bases, leaving 12 bases not matched to a gene. The sequence came from a human donor in good health (CMV status not recorded). Some clones in this sample may be carry-over from other donors' samples. This rearrangement joins TRBV20-1 to TRBJ2-7, with TRBD1 matching 7 bases. Sample: PBMCs. The CDR3 bases are TGCAGTGCTGCCGGTGGGACAGACACCCCCTACGAGCAGTACTTC. Its translation is CSAAGGTDTPYEQYF.